The next 25 T cell receptor beta chains were all read from a single sample in a study of blood T cell repertoires in COVID-19. Profiled with immunoSEQ multiplex PCR; TCRdb holds only in-frame clones, not every one. The sample includes about 120,000 clones, about 88% of them seen just once. What was sequenced was peripheral blood. All receptors come from a woman aged 70 to 79 who had recovered from COVID-19.

The rearrangement links TRBV11-3 to TRBJ2-2; TRBD2 matches 7 bases. From germline, CDR1 is SGHNT and CDR2 YENEEA. This CDR3 has 14 residues. Trimming at V came to 5 bases and at J to 5 bases, leaving 5 bases not matched to a gene. The CDR3 DNA is TGTGCCAGCAGCCTCCAGGGAGGGACCGGGGAGCTGTTTTTT. It yields the protein CASSLQGGTGELFF.

The chain joins TRBV5-1 to TRBJ2-5; 7 nucleotides match TRBD1. There are 15 residues in the CDR3. CDR1 and CDR2 (germline): SGHRS, YFSETQ. V shed 0 bases, J shed 5 bases, and the junction held 7 bases outside the gene matches. Written as DNA, the CDR3 is TGCGCCAGCAGCTTGGGGACAGGACCGTTGGAGACCCAGTACTTC. Translating it yields CASSLGTGPLETQYF.

In this sample, this clone turned up once. CDR3 in DNA: TGTGCCAGCAGTTACAGCAGGGGGCGCAACATTCAGTACTTC. This encodes CASSYSRGRNIQYF. This chain connects TRBV6-5 to TRBJ2-4, with TRBD1 matching 8 bases. CDR3 length: 14 residues. Germline V CDR1 and CDR2: MNHEY, SVGAGI. Germline trimming cut 2 bases from V and 7 bases from J; bases unmatched to any gene: 4.

The chain links TRBV27 to TRBJ2-1; D is uncertain. Germline-derived CDR1 and CDR2 are MNHEY and SMNVEV (reference sequence). The CDR3 covers 15 residues. Between the trimmed V and J ends, which lost 6 bases and 4 bases, there was a span of 16 bases. The DNA of the CDR3 is TGTGCCAGCAGGTTAGGGCTGTCGCCTTACAATGAGCAGTTCTTC. Its protein product is CASRLGLSPYNEQFF.

V usage is TRBV30 and J usage is TRBJ2-4; 10 positions agree with TRBD2. Germline V gene data show CDR1 as GTSNPN and CDR2 as SVGIG (reference sequence). This CDR3 is 15 amino acids long. The V segment lost 1 base and the J segment 6 bases; nucleotides outside the gene matches: 6. The CDR3 bases are TGTGCCTGGAGTGACAGGACTAGCGGATCAAACATTCAGTACTTC. This encodes CAWSDRTSGSNIQYF.

J is TRBJ2-7 and V is TRBV7-2; the D gene is possibly TRBD1 (6 bases). V was cut by 2 bases and J by 3 bases, with 11 bases left in between. Per germline, CDR1 SGHTA and CDR2 FQGNSA. CDR3 size: 14 residues. The CDR3 protein is CASSLLGGGYEQYF. In DNA form, the CDR3 reads TGTGCCAGCAGCTTATTAGGGGGTGGCTACGAGCAGTACTTC. The variable domain in full, with the rest retrieved from reference TRBV7-2 and TRBJ2-7, is GAGVSQSPSNKVTEKGKDVELRCDPISGHTALYWYRQSLGQGLEFLIYFQGNSAPDKSGLPSDRFSAERTGGSVSTLTIQRTQQEDSAVYLCASSLLGGGYEQYFGPGTRLTVT.

This clone was picked up a small number of times. This chain uses TRBV5-1 with TRBJ1-6; D remains ambiguous. Germline-derived CDR1 and CDR2 are SGHRS and YFSETQ. The V gene lost 0 bases and the J gene lost 8 bases, with 12 bases spanning the gap. The CDR3 sequence is 15 residues long. CDR3 protein: CASSLAHPRDSPLHF. CDR3 DNA sequence: TGCGCCAGCAGCTTGGCCCACCCCCGGGATTCACCCCTCCACTTT.

The chain joins TRBV3-1 (or the pseudogene TRBV3-2) to TRBJ2-7; 10 bases match TRBD2. The CDR3 runs 13 residues. Germline V CDR1 and CDR2: LGHDT, YNNKEL (reference sequence). Germline trimming cut 10 bases from V and 1 base from J; bases unmatched to any gene: 4. CDR3 sequence: CATRLAGSYEQYF. The CDR3, as DNA: TGTGCCACAAGACTAGCGGGTTCCTACGAGCAGTACTTC.

The J gene is TRBJ1-1, the V gene TRBV12-2. TRBV12-2 is reported as a pseudogene. The CDR3 contains 16 residues. The CDR3 nucleotides are TGTGCAAGTCGCGACATGTTCAAGGAGGGTAACACTGAAGCTTTCTTT. It encodes CASRDMFKEGNTEAFF.

This clone was detected once. The gene calls are TRBV6-5 and TRBJ2-2, with 10 bases fitting TRBD1. Germline V gene sequence: CDR1 MNHEY, CDR2 SVGAGI. The CDR3 has 15 residues. The V segment lost 5 bases and the J segment 6 bases; nucleotides outside the gene matches: 6. This CDR3 reads CASSPGTGVSGELFF. The CDR3 DNA follows: TGTGCCAGCAGTCCCGGGACAGGGGTTTCCGGGGAGCTGTTTTTT.

This clone has a single count. The CDR3 bases are TGTGCCAGCAGCGTAACTACTAGCACAGATACGCAGTATTTT. Translating it yields CASSVTTSTDTQYF. The chain combines TRBV9 with TRBJ2-3; no clear D. CDR1 and CDR2 from the germline V gene are SGDLS and YYNGEE. V was trimmed by 1 base and J by 0 bases, leaving 6 bases between them. The CDR3 contains 14 residues.

The chain employs TRBV2 and TRBJ2-2, with 7 bases lining up with TRBD1. CDR3 length: 14 residues. Germline-derived CDR1 and CDR2 are SNHLY and FYNNEI. Losses at the gene ends were 6 bases for V and 6 bases for J; bases not matched to a gene: 7. CDR3 amino acids: CASRVDRAAGELFF. CDR3 bases: TGTGCCAGCAGAGTAGACAGGGCCGCCGGGGAGCTGTTTTTT.

This clone was counted a few times. The rearrangement links TRBV2 to TRBJ1-1; D gene uncertain. V lost 2 bases and J 5 bases, leaving 9 bases between the germline ends. Germline CDR1 and CDR2: SNHLY and FYNNEI. CDR3 length: 13 amino acids. The CDR3 DNA reads TGTGCCAGCAGTGAAAGCCCGGGGACTGAAGCTTTCTTT. It is translated as CASSESPGTEAFF.

This clone was seen at least ten times. This rearrangement joins TRBV6-2 or TRBV6-3 to TRBJ1-5, with D perhaps matching TRBD1 (5 bases). Looked up from germline, CDR1 is MNHEY and CDR2 is SVGEGT. This CDR3 comprises 17 residues. Deletions cut 4 bases from V and 4 bases from J, with 20 bases between. CDR3 nucleotides: TGTGCCAGCAGTTCTCAGGGCTGGGATGCGGGGAATCAGCCCCAGCATTTT. This translates into CASSSQGWDAGNQPQHF.

The chain has TRBV18 and TRBJ2-7, with D tentatively TRBD2 (6 bases). Germline CDR1 KGHSH, CDR2 LQKENI. Trimming left V 4 bases short and J 3 bases short, with 13 bases between. CDR3 length: 14 amino acids. The CDR3 protein is CASSLRRGGYEQYF. As DNA, the CDR3 is TGTGCCAGCTCACTCAGGAGGGGAGGCTACGAGCAGTACTTC. The complete variable domain, with remaining parts taken from reference TRBV18 and TRBJ2-7, reads NAGVMQNPRHLVRRRGQEARLRCSPMKGHSHVYWYRQLPEEGLKFMVYLQKENIIDESGMPKERFSAEFPKEGPSILRIQQVVRGDSAAYFCASSLRRGGYEQYFGPGTRLTVT.

This clone was picked up one time. The chain combines TRBV2 with TRBJ2-1; D gene uncertain. Germline lookup yields CDR1 SNHLY and CDR2 FYNNEI. Trimming stripped 2 bases from V and 4 bases from J, with 9 bases between. There are 14 residues in the CDR3. CDR3 in amino acids: CASSEWAAYNEQFF. CDR3 bases: TGTGCCAGCAGTGAATGGGCAGCATACAATGAGCAGTTCTTC.

This clone appeared a few times. The chain links TRBV7-2 to TRBJ2-3; tentatively, D is TRBD1 (6 bases). Trimming removed 3 bases from V and 2 bases from J, with 9 bases in between. Germline-derived CDR1 and CDR2 are SGHTA and FQGNSA. This CDR3 is built from 14 residues. CDR3 coding DNA: TGTGCCAGCAGCTTGGACAGATACACAGATACGCAGTATTTT. It encodes CASSLDRYTDTQYF. Variable domain in full (rest from reference TRBV7-2 and TRBJ2-3): GAGVSQSPSNKVTEKGKDVELRCDPISGHTALYWYRQSLGQGLEFLIYFQGNSAPDKSGLPSDRFSAERTGGSVSTLTIQRTQQEDSAVYLCASSLDRYTDTQYFGPGTRLTVL.

V gene TRBV7-8 combines with J gene TRBJ2-1; 7 nucleotides align to TRBD1. With 1 base clipped from V and 15 bases from J, the junction kept 21 bases outside the gene matches. Germline V CDR1 and CDR2: SGHVS, FQNEAQ. The CDR3 runs to 17 residues. CDR3 region: CASSLGPGTETARERFF. The CDR3 DNA reads as TGTGCCAGCAGCTTAGGACCCGGGACAGAAACGGCGAGGGAAAGGTTCTTC.

This chain links TRBV9 with TRBJ1-3; D call uncertain. This CDR3 spans 14 amino acids. The V gene's germline CDR1 is SGDLS and CDR2 YYNGEE. V was clipped by 0 bases and J by 7 bases, with 11 bases between them. The DNA of the CDR3 is TGTGCCAGCAGCGTAGGAGGGAAGAAGAACACCATATATTTT. Residues: CASSVGGKKNTIYF.

V usage is TRBV5-1 and J usage is TRBJ1-4; 8 bases align to TRBD1. The CDR3 loop spans 15 amino acids. Per germline, CDR1 SGHRS and CDR2 YFSETQ. The V segment lost 7 bases and the J segment 8 bases; nucleotides outside the gene matches: 13. CDR3 residues: CASVKGDRGGEKLFF. DNA for the CDR3: TGCGCCAGCGTTAAAGGCGACAGGGGAGGAGAAAAACTGTTTTTT.

V and J are TRBV27 and TRBJ2-2, with D perhaps TRBD1 (7 bases). Germline V lookup: CDR1 MNHEY, CDR2 SMNVEV (reference sequence). This CDR3 region has 17 residues. Trimming took off 8 bases at V and 5 bases at J, with 24 bases between the two ends. Written as DNA, the CDR3 is TGTGCCAGCGGAGCCCGAACTCGGGCAGGGGGGACCGGGGAGCTGTTTTTT. Translation: CASGARTRAGGTGELFF.

The gene calls are TRBV11-2 and TRBJ2-5; D is ambiguous. The CDR3 totals 16 residues. From germline, CDR1 is SGHAT and CDR2 FQNNGV. Trimming took 3 bases from V and 0 from J, leaving 14 bases between them. Written as DNA, the CDR3 is TGTGCCAGCAGCTTCTACAGCAGACGGTACCAAGAGACCCAGTACTTC. Translating gives CASSFYSRRYQETQYF. Looking up the rest from reference TRBV11-2 and TRBJ2-5 gives the full variable domain: EAGVAQSPRYKIIEKRQSVAFWCNPISGHATLYWYQQILGQGPKLLIQFQNNGVVDDSQLPKDRFSAERLKGVDSTLKIQPAKLEDSAVYLCASSFYSRRYQETQYFGPGTRLLVL.

This clone was observed a single time. The V and J genes are TRBV27 and TRBJ1-2, with 12 bases lining up with TRBD1. The CDR3 runs 15 residues. V lost 5 bases and J lost 8; bases outside the gene matches: 9. Germline V gives CDR1 MNHEY, CDR2 SMNVEV (reference sequence). CDR3 DNA: TGTGCCAGCAGTCCCCGGGACAGGGGGCCTTTCGGCTACACCTTC. Residues: CASSPRDRGPFGYTF.

V gene TRBV28 combines with J gene TRBJ2-5, with TRBD2 identical over 11 bases. The CDR3 extends over 20 amino acids. Unmatched junction bases numbered 24, after V lost 6 bases and J lost 6 bases. Germline V gives CDR1 MDHEN, CDR2 SYDVKM. DNA of the CDR3: TGTGCCAGCAGAACCCTAGGGCTAGCGGGAGGCCTAGGGGGTAAACAGACCCAGTACTTC. Its translation is CASRTLGLAGGLGGKQTQYF.

This clone was seen just once. CDR3 amino acids: CASSQADRRTGNTIYF. The DNA of the CDR3 is TGTGCCAGCAGCCAAGCGGACAGGCGGACTGGAAACACCATATATTTT. V is TRBV4-2 and J is TRBJ1-3, with 7 bases that match TRBD1. Per germline, CDR1 LGHNA and CDR2 YNFKEQ. The V gene end was trimmed by 1 base and the J gene end by 2 bases; junction bases not matched to a gene: 5. The CDR3 is 16 amino acids.